This T cell receptor beta chain was recovered during a study of blood T cells in healthy people across ages (dated by TCRdb to the mid-2010s). Looking at the study overall: In model experiments, template switching captured about one uniquely barcoded TCR beta cDNA molecule for every two T cells. Age-related changes in TCR beta repertoire diversity were measured in the study by deep sequencing normalized with unique cDNA molecular identifiers. The donors were split into four age groups: young (average approximately 16 years), middle-aged (roughly 39), aged (about 62) and long-lived (over 75). Donors of different ages were randomly distributed across sequencing lanes to avoid experimental bias. Two additional independent replicas of 1 million unique cDNA reads from the same blood draw were analyzed for two donors (one aged 18 to 30 and one aged 80 or older). Results the study describes overall, beyond this receptor: Compared with the aged group, more naive CD4+ T cells, fewer expanded clones and increased TCR diversity were shown by the long-lived group, suggesting age selection. As age increased, observed TCR beta diversity per million T cells dropped in a roughly linear way, and a significant reduction was already evident by age about 40. Since profiling was done on bulk unsorted PBMCs, naive and antigen-experienced compartments could not be conclusively compared. The CMV infection status of donors was not known, potentially confounding age-related changes in expanded clonotypes. Estimates of total diversity from one million sequenced T cells were regarded as lower bounds and underestimates. There was a strong correlation between observed TCR beta diversity and the percentage of naive T cells measured by flow cytometry.

The roughly 37 donors, aged about 6 to 95 years, were systemically healthy Caucasian individuals from Russia. Around 10 milliliters of peripheral blood were drawn from each donor into EDTA-treated Vacutainer tubes. Ficoll-Paque density-gradient centrifugation was used to isolate PBMCs, with at least 6 million obtained per sample. Trizol reagent was used to extract total RNA from the PBMCs, yielding at least 6 micrograms per sample. For every donor, an aliquot of PBMCs went through flow cytometry to measure the percentages of naive CD45RAhigh/CD27high T cells. After removal of 4 bases from V and 3 bases from J, the junction retains 13 bases not matched to a gene. CDR1 and CDR2, per the germline V gene, are SGHDT and YYEEEE. The CDR3 spans 17 residues, from the cysteine through the phenylalanine. Only the CDR3 portion is preserved as DNA: 51 bases, with reading frame beginning at the first base. As regards this clonotype: Its antigen is still unknown. No quality values exist for individual bases; no much larger clone is one base distant.

The library was obtained by 5' RACE. The instrument given in TCRdb is Illumina HiSeq 2500. A second PCR of roughly 7 to 11 cycles was performed with a sample-barcoded 5' primer and a J-beta primer mix. A template-switch 5' adaptor carrying 12 random nucleotides introduced a unique molecular identifier onto each TCR beta cDNA molecule. Each sample yielded at least 2.5 million CDR3-containing paired-end reads. First-strand cDNA was synthesized from all RNA with the Mint cDNA synthesis kit, primed by a TRBC-specific oligonucleotide. All cDNA was treated with uracil-DNA glycosylase and then went through a first 18-cycle PCR with the universal primers M1SS and BC2_uni_R. As for how the authors treated the data: For normalization, 1 million high-quality reads were randomly selected from each sample, with every read carrying a distinct molecular identifier. Instead of being binned into consensus sequences, reads with shared molecular identifiers were discarded. MiTCR, run with a Q25 quality threshold and the strictest error-elimination algorithm, handled CDR3 identification, clonotype clustering and error correction. A nonparametric unseen species model with Euler transformation was used to estimate a lower bound on total TCR beta diversity. In TCRdb, the public reads were trimmed at Q25 with fastp and aligned with MiXCR, with productive beta chains retained. Here each entry gathers all rows of one CDR3 protein and keeps the most common genes and DNA. The V and J calls come from TCRdb's annotation, not from the publication. The sample table contains 650,000 to 800,000 distinct CDR3 sequences; only one count was recorded for more than 45% of them. Jointly, the top ten make up 13% of the sample.

Sequences were obtained from blood. The TCR comes from an elderly woman in good health. This chain joins TRBV5-6 to TRBJ2-1; TRBD2 fits 7 bases in the junction. The DNA sequence follows: TGTGCCAGCAGCCTCTCTCGCCGGGACTACGTCTACAATGAGCAGTTCTTC. The translation is CASSLSRRDYVYNEQFF.